Listed here is a single T cell receptor (beta chain). Its antigen is still unknown. Since no conserved phenylalanine or tryptophan closes the CDR3, a read error is the likely cause. This record comes from a study of regulatory T cells in long-lasting Graves disease. Study as a whole: Patients met the persistent Graves' disease definition after over 5 years of antithyroid drugs with positive TSH receptor antibodies.

Findings of the study overall: Clonotypes that were public and shared totalled about 2,500 in persistent patients versus roughly 1,000 in new patients. Blood alone, not thyroid tissue, was studied.

The time point was: persistent/refractory GD, antithyroid drugs over 5 years with positive TRAb. PBMC RNA served as the TCR library source. Germline-derived CDR1 and CDR2 are LNHDA and SQIVND (reference sequence). The CDR3 has 14 amino acids. Trimming took off 6 bases at V and 4 bases at J, with 13 bases between the two ends. Through Arm-PCR of CDR3 regions and iRepertoire HTBI primers, TCR beta libraries were built. TCRdb called the multiplex PCR reads again in MiXCR, with one record for every CDR3 protein. The repertoire holds 650,000 to 850,000 distinct CDR3 sequences, with 25% to 35% as singletons.

Here the sequenced sample was peripheral blood mononuclear cells (PBMCs), taken when the disease was refractory, from a patient treated with antithyroid drugs. The sequence was obtained from a female donor with Graves disease. The V gene is TRBV19, the J gene TRBJ1-5; the D gene is possibly TRBD1 (5 bases). Here the CDR3 reads CASRTADSNQPQHL. The CDR3 nucleotides are TGTGCCAGTAGGACTGCCGACAGTAATCAGCCCCAGCATCTT.